A single TCR beta chain is shown here with its context. Its antigen remains undetermined. The input lacks base qualities; no much larger clone sits a single base away. This sample is part of a study of blood T cell repertoires in COVID-19 (TCRdb year 2020). Turning to the overall study: Samples from collaborators originated in the United States, Italy and Spain and spanned both the acute and convalescent phases of COVID-19. The material from the prospective study consisted of cDNA or gDNA derived from T cells, B-cell-depleted T cells, or PBMCs. Deeply sampled blood TCRbeta repertoires from subjects exposed to, actively infected with, or recovered from COVID-19 were included in the dataset. The repertoires were made available in a free public database intended to serve as a resource for research on the immune response to SARS-CoV-2. The samples were drawn from two sources: the first 160 participants of the ongoing ImmuneRACE study, and over 1,000 subjects contributed by 6 global collaborators. Sample metadata almost always included a de-identified subject ID, COVID-19 status, age in years and sex. Where available, HLA class I and class II types were obtained from metadata supplied by the sample provider rather than from assay-based typing. Study-level results and caveats: The quantity of clinical and demographic metadata differed by source and by participant and was supplied without curation.

V ends up 0 bases short and J 3 bases short, with an unmatched junction base count of 5. Taken from cysteine to phenylalanine, the CDR3 has 16 residues. Solely the CDR3 DNA is kept, with 48 bases framed from the first base. Based on the germline V gene (reference sequence), the CDR1 and CDR2 sequences are SEHNR and FQNEAQ. The collaborating institutions used their own protocols to collect whole blood in K2EDTA tubes. Collaborator samples were shipped for TCRbeta analysis as frozen whole blood, isolated PBMCs, or DNA extracted from either sample type. The immunoSEQ Assay, a bias-controlled multiplex PCR, was used to amplify TCRbeta CDR3 regions from genomic DNA. The study's own analysis went as follows. The number of nucleated cells in each sample was estimated by amplification of reference gene primers within the assay. Sequence reads were collapsed and filtered to measure the absolute abundance of every unique TCRbeta CDR3 rearrangement. Productive Simpson clonality was computed per sample as the square root of Simpson's diversity index over productive rearrangements. TCRdb retrieved this table from immuneACCESS and kept in-frame rearrangements only. Not all clones are present; in checked studies, unresolved V genes account for under half, and no reason is known for the remainder. That table supplies the V and J calls and clone size; D and trimming were determined from the DNA. This sample gives tens of thousands of clones in total; around 83% of them show up just once. The ten largest make up about 6% of the sample.

This clonotype originated in an older woman with acute or convalescent COVID-19. The sample was peripheral blood. The V and J genes are TRBV7-9 and TRBJ2-5; 9 bases in the junction line up with TRBD1. This receptor carries the CDR3 CASSLAGTGIKETQYF. The DNA sequence reads TGTGCCAGCAGCTTAGCGGGGACAGGGATAAAAGAGACCCAGTACTTC.